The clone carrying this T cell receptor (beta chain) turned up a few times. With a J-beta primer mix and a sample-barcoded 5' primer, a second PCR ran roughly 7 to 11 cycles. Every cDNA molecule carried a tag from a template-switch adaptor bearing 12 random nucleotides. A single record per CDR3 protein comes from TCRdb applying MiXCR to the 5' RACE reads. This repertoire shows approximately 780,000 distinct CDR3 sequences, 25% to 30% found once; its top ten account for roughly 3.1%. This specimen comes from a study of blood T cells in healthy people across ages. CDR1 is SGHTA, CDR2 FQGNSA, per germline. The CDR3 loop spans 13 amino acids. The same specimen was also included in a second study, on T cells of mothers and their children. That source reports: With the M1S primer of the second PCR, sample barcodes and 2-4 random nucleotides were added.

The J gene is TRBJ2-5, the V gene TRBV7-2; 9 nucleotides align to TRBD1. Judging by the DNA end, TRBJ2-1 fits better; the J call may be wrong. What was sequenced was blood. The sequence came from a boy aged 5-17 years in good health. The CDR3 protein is CASSFRTGDEQFF. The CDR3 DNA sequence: TGTGCCAGCAGCTTCAGGACAGGGGATGAGCAGTTCTTC.